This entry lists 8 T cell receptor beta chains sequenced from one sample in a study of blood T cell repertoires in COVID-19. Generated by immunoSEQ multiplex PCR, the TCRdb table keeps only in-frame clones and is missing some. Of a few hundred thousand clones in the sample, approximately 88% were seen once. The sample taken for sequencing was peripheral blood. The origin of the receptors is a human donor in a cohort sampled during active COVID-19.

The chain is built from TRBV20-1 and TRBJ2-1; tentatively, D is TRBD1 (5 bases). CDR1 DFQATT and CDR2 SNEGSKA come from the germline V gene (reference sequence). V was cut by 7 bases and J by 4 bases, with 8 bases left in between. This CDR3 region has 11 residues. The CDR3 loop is CSGQIYNEQFF. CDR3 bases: TGCAGTGGACAGATATACAATGAGCAGTTCTTC.

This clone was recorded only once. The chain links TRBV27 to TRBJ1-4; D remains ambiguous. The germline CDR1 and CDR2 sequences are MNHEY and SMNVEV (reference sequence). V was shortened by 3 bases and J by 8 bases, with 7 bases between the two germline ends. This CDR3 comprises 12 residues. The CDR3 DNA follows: TGTGCCAGCAGTTTCCGAGGCGAAAAACTGTTTTTT. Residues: CASSFRGEKLFF.

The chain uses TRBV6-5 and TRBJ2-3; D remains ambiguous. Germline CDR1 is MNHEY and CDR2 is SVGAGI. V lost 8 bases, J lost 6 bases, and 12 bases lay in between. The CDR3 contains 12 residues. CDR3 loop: CASRGLRDTQYF. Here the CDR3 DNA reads TGTGCCAGCCGCGGCCTACGTGATACGCAGTATTTT.

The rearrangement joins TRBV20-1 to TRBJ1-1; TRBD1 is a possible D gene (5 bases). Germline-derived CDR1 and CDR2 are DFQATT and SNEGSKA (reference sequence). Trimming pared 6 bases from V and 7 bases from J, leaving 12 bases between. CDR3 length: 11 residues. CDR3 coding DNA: TGCAGTGCCTTAAACGGACATGAAGCTTTCTTT. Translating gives CSALNGHEAFF.

CDR3 sequence (DNA): TGTGCCAGCAGCTTAGGAGGGACAGGGGTTGGCGAGCAGTACTTC. The encoded protein is CASSLGGTGVGEQYF. This chain links TRBV7-2 with TRBJ2-7; 10 bases are shared with TRBD1. This CDR3 region has 15 residues. From germline, CDR1 is SGHTA and CDR2 FQGNSA. Losses at the gene ends were 1 base for V and 6 bases for J; bases not matched to a gene: 6.

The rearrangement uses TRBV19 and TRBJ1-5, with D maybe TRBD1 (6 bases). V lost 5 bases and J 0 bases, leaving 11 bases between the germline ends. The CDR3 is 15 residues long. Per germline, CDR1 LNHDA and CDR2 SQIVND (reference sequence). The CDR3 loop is CASSGQPYSNQPQHF. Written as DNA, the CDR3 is TGTGCCAGTAGTGGACAGCCGTATAGCAATCAGCCCCAGCATTTT.

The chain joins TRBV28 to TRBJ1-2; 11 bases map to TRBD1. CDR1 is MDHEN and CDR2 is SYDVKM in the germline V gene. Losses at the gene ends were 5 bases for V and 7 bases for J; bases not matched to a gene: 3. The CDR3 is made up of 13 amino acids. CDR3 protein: CASSPGTGGGYTF. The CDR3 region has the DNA TGTGCCAGCAGTCCCGGGACAGGGGGTGGCTACACCTTC.

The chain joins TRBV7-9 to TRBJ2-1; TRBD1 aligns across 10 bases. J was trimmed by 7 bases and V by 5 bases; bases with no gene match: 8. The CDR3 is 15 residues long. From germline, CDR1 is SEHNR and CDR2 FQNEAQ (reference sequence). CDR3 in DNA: TGTGCCAGCAGCCAGACAGGGGGCATACGAAATGAGCAGTTCTTC. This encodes CASSQTGGIRNEQFF.